This TCR beta chain comes out of a study of blood T cells in healthy people across ages. Study-wide context: Roughly one uniquely barcoded beta molecule per two T cells was captured.

Study conclusions and caveats: Possibly, changes in expanded clonotypes were confounded because donor CMV status was unknown.

Then a second PCR, running about 6 to 12 cycles, was carried out with a sample-barcoded 5' primer and a J-beta primer mix. TCRdb recomputed calls from the 5' RACE reads with MiXCR, one row per CDR3 protein. The sample carries around 800,000 distinct CDR3 sequences, around 50% recorded once. V shed 6 bases, J shed 9 bases, and the junction held 9 bases outside the gene matches. This CDR3 is 14 amino acids long. Comments on this clonotype: The antigen remains undetermined.

The sequencing sample was made of blood. The sequence was collected from an older man in good health. V and J are TRBV12-3 or TRBV12-4 and TRBJ2-1, with TRBD1 matching 9 bases. The CDR3 DNA reads as TGTGCCAGCAGGGTGACAGGGGGAAATAGTGAGCAGTTCTTC. This translates into CASRVTGGNSEQFF.